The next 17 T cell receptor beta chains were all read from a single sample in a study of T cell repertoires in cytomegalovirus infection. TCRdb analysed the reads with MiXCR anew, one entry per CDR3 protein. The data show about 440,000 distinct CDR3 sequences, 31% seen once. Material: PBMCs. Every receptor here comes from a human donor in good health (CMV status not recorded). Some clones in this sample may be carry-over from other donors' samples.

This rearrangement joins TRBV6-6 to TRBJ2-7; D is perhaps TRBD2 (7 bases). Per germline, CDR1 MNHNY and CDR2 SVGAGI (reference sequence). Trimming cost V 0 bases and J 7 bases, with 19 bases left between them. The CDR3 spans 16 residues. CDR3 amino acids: CASSYSIQGGGGEQYF. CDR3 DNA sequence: TGTGCCAGCAGTTACTCGATTCAAGGGGGGGGTGGAGAGCAGTACTTC.

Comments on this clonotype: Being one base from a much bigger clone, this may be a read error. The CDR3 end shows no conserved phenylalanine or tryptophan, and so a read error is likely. The CDR3 here is CASSLGRVAGGIHEQYL. CDR3 sequence (DNA): TGTGCCAGCAGCTTAGGTCGAGTAGCGGGGGGGATCCACGAGCAGTACCTC. The gene calls are TRBV7-9 and TRBJ2-7, with 11 bases fitting TRBD2. Per the germline V gene, CDR1 is SEHNR and CDR2 is FQNEAQ (reference sequence). The CDR3 spans 17 residues. Trimming removed 1 base from V and 5 bases from J; junction bases left unmatched: 10.

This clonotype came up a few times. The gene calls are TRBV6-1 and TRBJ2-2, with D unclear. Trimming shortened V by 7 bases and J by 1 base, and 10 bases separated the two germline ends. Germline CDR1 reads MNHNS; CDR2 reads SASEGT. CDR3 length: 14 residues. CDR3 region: CASKRHRNTGELFF. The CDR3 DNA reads TGTGCCAGCAAGAGACATAGGAACACCGGGGAGCTGTTTTTT.

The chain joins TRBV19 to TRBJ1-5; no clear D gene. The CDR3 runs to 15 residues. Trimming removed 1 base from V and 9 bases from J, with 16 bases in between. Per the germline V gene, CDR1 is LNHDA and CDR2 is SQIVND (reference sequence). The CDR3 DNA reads TGTGCCAGTAGTATAGTGGAGGGAGGATTGGGGCCCCAGCATTTT. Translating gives CASSIVEGGLGPQHF.

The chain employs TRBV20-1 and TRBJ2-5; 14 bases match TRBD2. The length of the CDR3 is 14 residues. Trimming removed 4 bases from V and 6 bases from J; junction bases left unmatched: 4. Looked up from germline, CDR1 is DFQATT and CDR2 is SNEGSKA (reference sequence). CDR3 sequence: CSATTSGGAKTQYF. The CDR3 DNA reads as TGCAGTGCTACGACTAGCGGGGGGGCAAAGACCCAGTACTTC.

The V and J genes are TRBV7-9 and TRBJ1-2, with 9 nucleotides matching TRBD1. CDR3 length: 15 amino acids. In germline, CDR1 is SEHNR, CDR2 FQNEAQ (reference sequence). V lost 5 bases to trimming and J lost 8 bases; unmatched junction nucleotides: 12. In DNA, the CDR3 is TGTGCCAGCAGCGTGGGACAGGGTGCCCTATGGGGCTACACCTTC. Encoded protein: CASSVGQGALWGYTF.

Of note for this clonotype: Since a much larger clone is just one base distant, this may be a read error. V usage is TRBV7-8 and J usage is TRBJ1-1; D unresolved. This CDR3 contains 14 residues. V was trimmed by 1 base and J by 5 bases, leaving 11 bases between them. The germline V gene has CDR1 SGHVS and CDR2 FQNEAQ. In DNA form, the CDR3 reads TGTGCCAGCAGCTTAGAAAGGTTTGGGACTGAAGCTTTCTTT. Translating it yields CASSLERFGTEAFF.

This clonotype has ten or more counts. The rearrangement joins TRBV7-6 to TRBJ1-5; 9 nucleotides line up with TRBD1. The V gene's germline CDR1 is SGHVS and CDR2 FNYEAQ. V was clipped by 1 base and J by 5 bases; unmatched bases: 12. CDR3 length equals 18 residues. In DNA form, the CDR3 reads TGTGCCAGCAGCTTAGGTCTTGGGGACAGGGTTGGAGATCAGCCCCAGCATTTT. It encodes CASSLGLGDRVGDQPQHF.

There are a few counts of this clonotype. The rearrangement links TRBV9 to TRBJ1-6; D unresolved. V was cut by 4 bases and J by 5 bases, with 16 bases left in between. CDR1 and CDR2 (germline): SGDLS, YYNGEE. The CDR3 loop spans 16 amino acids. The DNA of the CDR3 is TGTGCCAGCAGCCCCCATCAGGCTCTAAATAATTCACCCCTCCACTTT. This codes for CASSPHQALNNSPLHF.

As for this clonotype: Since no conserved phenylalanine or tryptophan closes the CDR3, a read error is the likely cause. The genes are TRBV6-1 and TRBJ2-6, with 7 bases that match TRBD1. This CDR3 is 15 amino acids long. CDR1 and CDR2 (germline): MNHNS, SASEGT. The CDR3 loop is CASSAQGDGANFLTC. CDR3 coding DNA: TGTGCCAGCAGTGCCCAGGGGGACGGGGCCAACTTCCTGACTTGC.

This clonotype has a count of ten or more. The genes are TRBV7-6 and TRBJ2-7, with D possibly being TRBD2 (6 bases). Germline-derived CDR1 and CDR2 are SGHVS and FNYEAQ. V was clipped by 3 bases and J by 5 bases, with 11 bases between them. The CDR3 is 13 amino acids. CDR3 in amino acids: CASSLSGGDEQYF. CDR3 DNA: TGTGCCAGCAGCTTGAGTGGCGGGGACGAGCAGTACTTC.

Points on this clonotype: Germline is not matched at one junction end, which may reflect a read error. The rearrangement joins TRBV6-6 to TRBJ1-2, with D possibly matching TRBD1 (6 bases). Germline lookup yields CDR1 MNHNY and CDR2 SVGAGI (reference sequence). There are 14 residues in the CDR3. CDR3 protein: CASSHRQENYCYPF. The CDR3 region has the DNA TGTGCCAGCAGTCACAGACAGGAGAACTATTGCTACCCCTTC.

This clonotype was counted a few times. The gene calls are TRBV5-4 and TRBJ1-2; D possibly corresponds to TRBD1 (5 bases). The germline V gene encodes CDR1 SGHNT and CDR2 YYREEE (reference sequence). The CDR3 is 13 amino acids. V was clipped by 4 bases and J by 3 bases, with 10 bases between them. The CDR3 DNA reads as TGTGCCAGCAGCCCCGACAGACACTATGGCTACACCTTC. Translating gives CASSPDRHYGYTF.

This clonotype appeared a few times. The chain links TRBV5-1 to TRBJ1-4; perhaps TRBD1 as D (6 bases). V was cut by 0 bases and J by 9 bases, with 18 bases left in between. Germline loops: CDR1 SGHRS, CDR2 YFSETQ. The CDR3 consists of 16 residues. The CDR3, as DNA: TGCGCCAGCAGCTTGGCCCCGGGGGGCGAAGTGAAAAAACTGTTTTTT. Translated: CASSLAPGGEVKKLFF.

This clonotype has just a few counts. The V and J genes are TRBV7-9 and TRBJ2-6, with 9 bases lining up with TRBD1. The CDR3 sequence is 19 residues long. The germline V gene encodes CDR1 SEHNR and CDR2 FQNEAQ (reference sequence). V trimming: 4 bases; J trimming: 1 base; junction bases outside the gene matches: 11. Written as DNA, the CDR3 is TGTGCCAGCAGCTCTCATTCCGGGACAGGGAGGTCTGGGGCCAACGTCCTGACTTTC. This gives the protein CASSSHSGTGRSGANVLTF.

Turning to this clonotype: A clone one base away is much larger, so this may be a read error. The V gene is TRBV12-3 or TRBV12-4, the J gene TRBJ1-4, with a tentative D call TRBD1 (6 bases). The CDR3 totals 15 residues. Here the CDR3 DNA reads TGTGCCAGCCGTTTCCTTACAGGGCCGAGTGAAAAACTGTTTTTT. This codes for CASRFLTGPSEKLFF.

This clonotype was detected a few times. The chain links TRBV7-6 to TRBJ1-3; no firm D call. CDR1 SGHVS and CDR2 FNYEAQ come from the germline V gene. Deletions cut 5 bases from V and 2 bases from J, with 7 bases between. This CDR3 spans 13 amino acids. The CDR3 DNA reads TGTGCCAGCAGCGTATACACTGGAAACACCATATATTTT. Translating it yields CASSVYTGNTIYF.